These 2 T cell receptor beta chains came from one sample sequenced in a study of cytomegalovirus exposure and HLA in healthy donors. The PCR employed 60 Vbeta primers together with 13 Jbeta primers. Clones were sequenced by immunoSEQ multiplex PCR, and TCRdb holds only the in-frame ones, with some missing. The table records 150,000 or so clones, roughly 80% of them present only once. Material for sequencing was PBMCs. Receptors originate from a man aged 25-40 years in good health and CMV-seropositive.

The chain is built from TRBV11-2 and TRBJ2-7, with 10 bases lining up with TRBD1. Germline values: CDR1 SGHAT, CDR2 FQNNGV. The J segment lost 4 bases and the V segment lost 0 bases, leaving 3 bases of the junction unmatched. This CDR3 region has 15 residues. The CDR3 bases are TGTGCCAGCAGCTTAGAGACAGGGGGCCAATACGAGCAGTACTTC. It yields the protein CASSLETGGQYEQYF.

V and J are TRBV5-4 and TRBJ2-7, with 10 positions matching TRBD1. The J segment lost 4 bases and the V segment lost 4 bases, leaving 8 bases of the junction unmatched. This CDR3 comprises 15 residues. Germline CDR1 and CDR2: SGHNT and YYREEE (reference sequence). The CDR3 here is CASSEGTGEIYEQYF. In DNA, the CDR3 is TGTGCCAGCAGCGAAGGGACAGGGGAAATATACGAGCAGTACTTC.